This T cell receptor (beta chain) was identified in a study of blood T cell repertoires in COVID-19. Study-wide context: Some COVID-19 samples were acute and others convalescent; all came from the United States, Italy and Spain.

Original processing methods: Using reference gene primer amplification, nucleated cell counts were estimated. Using immunoSEQ multiplex PCR, the repertoire was profiled, and TCRdb retains in-frame clones only, with some absent. The V and J calls and clone size come from that table; D and trimming were worked out from the DNA. The sample includes tens of thousands of clones, more than 90% of them seen just once. The CDR3 has 15 residues. The V gene's germline CDR1 is KGHSH and CDR2 LQKENI. V dropped 5 bases and J dropped 2; count of bases not matched to a gene: 7. This clone was picked up a small number of times.

V gene TRBV18 combines with J gene TRBJ2-7; TRBD1 matches at 9 bases. This sequence originates from a man aged 50 to 59 with COVID-19, enrolled during active disease. Input material: peripheral blood. The CDR3 region has the DNA TGTGCCAGCTCAACTAGGACAGGGGAACCCTACGAGCAGTACTTC. Amino acid sequence: CASSTRTGEPYEQYF.